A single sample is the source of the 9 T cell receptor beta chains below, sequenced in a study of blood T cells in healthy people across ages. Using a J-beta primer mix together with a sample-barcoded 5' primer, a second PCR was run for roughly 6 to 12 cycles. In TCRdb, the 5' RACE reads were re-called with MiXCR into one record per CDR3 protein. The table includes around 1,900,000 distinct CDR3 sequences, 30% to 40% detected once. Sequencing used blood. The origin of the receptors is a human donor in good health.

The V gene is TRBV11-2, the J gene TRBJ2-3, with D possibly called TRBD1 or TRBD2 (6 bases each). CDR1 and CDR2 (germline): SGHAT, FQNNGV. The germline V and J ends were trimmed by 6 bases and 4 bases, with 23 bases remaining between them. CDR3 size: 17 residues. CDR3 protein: CASSSGGWGADADTQYF. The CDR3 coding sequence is TGTGCCAGCAGTTCTGGTGGTTGGGGGGCCGACGCAGATACGCAGTATTTT.

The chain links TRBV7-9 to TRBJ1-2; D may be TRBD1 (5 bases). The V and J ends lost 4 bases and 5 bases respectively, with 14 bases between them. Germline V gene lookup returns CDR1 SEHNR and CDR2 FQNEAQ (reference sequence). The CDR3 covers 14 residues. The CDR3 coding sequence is TGTGCCAGCAGCTCAACCGGGACGGCGTATGGCTACACCTTC. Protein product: CASSSTGTAYGYTF.

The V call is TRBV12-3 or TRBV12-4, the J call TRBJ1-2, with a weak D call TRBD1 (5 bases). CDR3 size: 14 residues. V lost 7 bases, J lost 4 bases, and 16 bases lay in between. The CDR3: CASIIPLQGYGYTF. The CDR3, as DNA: TGTGCCAGCATCATCCCCCTGCAGGGCTATGGCTACACCTTC.

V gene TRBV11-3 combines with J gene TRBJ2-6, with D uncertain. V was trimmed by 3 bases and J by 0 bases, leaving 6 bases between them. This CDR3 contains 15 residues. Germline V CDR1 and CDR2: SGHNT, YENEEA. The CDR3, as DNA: TGTGCCAGCAGCTTGGAGTTCTCTGGGGCCAACGTCCTGACTTTC. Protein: CASSLEFSGANVLTF. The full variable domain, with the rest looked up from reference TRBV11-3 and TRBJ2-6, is EAGVVQSPRYKIIEKKQPVAFWCNPISGHNTLYWYLQNLGQGPELLIRYENEEAVDDSQLPKDRFSAERLKGVDSTLKIQPAELGDSAVYLCASSLEFSGANVLTFGAGSRLTVL.

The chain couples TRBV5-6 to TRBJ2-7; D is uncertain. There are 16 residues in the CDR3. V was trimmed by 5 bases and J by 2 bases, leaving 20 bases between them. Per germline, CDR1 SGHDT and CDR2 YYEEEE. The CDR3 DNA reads TGTGCCAGCAGGGCGGATGGGGTCTGGGGTACCTACGAGCAGTACTTC. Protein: CASRADGVWGTYEQYF.

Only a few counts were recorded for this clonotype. The CDR3 coding sequence is TGTGCCAGCAGCTTGGTTACCGAAACGTACTTC. Its protein is CASSLVTETYF. The rearrangement uses TRBV5-6 and TRBJ2-4; D remains ambiguous. V was pared by 0 bases and J by 15 bases, with 10 bases between. In germline, CDR1 is SGHDT, CDR2 YYEEEE. This CDR3 region has 11 residues.

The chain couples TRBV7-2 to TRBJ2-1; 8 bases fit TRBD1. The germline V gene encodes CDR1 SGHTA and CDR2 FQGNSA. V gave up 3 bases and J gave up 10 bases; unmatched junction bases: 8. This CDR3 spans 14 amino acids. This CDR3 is CASSFQGARGEQFF. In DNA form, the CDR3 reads TGTGCCAGCAGCTTTCAGGGGGCTCGGGGAGAGCAGTTCTTC.

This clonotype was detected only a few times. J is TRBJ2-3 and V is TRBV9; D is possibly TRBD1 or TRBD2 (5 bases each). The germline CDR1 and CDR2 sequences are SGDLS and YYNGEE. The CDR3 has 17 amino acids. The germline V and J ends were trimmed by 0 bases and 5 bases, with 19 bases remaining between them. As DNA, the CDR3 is TGTGCCAGCAGCGTAGTTGTGGGGAGTGGGGGTAGAGATACGCAGTATTTT. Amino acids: CASSVVVGSGGRDTQYF. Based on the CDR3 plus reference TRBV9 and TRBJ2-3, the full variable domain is DSGVTQTPKHLITATGQRVTLRCSPRSGDLSVYWYQQSLDQGLQFLIQYYNGEERAKGNILERFSAQQFPDLHSELNLSSLELGDSALYFCASSVVVGSGGRDTQYFGPGTRLTVL.

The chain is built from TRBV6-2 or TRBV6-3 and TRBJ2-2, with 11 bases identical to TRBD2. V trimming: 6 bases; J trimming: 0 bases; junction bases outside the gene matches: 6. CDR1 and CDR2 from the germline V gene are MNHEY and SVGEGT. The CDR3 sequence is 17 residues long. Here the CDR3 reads CASSHPGLAANTGELFF. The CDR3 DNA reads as TGTGCCAGCAGCCACCCGGGACTAGCGGCGAACACCGGGGAGCTGTTTTTT.